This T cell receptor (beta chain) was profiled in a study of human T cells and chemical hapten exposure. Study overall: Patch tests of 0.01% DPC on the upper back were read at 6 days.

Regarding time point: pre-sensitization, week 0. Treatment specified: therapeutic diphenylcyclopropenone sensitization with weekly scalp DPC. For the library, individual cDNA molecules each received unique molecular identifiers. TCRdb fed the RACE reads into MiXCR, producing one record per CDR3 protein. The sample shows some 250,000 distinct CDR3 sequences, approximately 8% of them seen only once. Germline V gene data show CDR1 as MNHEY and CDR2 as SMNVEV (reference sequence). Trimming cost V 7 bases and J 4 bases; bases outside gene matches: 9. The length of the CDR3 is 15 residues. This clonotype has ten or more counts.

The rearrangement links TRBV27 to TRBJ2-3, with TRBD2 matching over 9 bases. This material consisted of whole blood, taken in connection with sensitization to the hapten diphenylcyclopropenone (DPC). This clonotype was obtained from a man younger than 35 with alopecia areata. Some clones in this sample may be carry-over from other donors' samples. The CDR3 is CASTPLAGIADTQYF. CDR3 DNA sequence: TGTGCCAGCACCCCCCTAGCGGGGATCGCAGATACGCAGTATTTT.